Listed below are T cell receptor beta chains from one sample, sequenced in a study of beta chain features in type 1 diabetes. Libraries were prepared by immunoSEQ multiplex PCR; TCRdb keeps only in-frame clonotypes and omits some of them. Of under 350,000 clones listed, roughly a quarter are singletons. The sequenced sample consisted of naive CD4+ T cells from blood. The receptors here all came from a woman aged 25-40 years with type 1 diabetes. CDR3s include the opening cysteine and the closing phenylalanine or tryptophan. D genes are given only for firm matches. Expanded clones are given a class, and other clones once, few, many or no size at all.

J | V | D | size | CDR3 | DNA
TRBJ1-5 | TRBV30 | . | . | CAWSGAERQPQHF | TGTGCCTGGAGTGGAGCGGAAAGGCAGCCCCAGCATTTT
TRBJ1-4 | TRBV14 | . | . | CASSQREGEKLFF | TGTGCCAGCAGCCAAAGGGAGGGTGAAAAACTGTTTTTT
TRBJ2-1 | TRBV11-2 | . | . | CASSPIRVSSYNEQFF | TGTGCCAGCAGCCCGATCAGGGTAAGCTCCTACAATGAGCAGTTCTTC
TRBJ2-5 | TRBV7-9 | TRBD2 | . | CASSSASGSLETQYF | TGTGCCAGCAGCTCGGCTAGCGGGAGTCTTGAGACCCAGTACTTC
TRBJ2-7 | TRBV2 | TRBD2 | few | CASNTGGSAEQYF | TGTGCCAGCAACACGGGAGGATCCGCCGAGCAGTACTTC
TRBJ2-3 | TRBV5-1 | . | few | CASSLTTTLDTQYF | TGCGCCAGCAGCTTGACGACTACGCTTGATACGCAGTATTTT
TRBJ2-5 | TRBV15 | TRBD2 | . | CATSGFRASGSQETQYF | TGTGCCACCAGCGGCTTTAGGGCTAGCGGGAGCCAAGAGACCCAGTACTTC
TRBJ2-2 | TRBV6-5 | . | . | CASSYLTTSGELFF | TGTGCCAGCAGTTACTTGACTACTAGCGGGGAGCTGTTTTTT
TRBJ2-1 | TRBV5-1 | . | few | CASSSTLNPEQFF | TGCGCCAGCAGCTCTACTTTAAACCCTGAGCAGTTCTTC
TRBJ2-7 | TRBV29-1 | TRBD2 | few | CSVVFSSGSYEQYF | TGCAGCGTTGTTTTTTCTAGCGGTTCCTACGAGCAGTACTTC
TRBJ2-3 | TRBV28 | . | . | CASKGRRTRSTDTQYF | TGTGCCAGCAAGGGCCGCAGGACACGAAGCACAGATACGCAGTATTTT
TRBJ1-5 | TRBV30 | TRBD1 | . | CAWSGQGRDSNQPQHF | TGTGCCTGGAGTGGACAGGGGCGAGATAGCAATCAGCCCCAGCATTTT
TRBJ2-1 | TRBV29-1 | TRBD2 | . | CSVGLAGGNYNEQFF | TGCAGCGTTGGGCTAGCGGGAGGAAACTACAATGAGCAGTTCTTC
TRBJ2-3 | TRBV5-1 | . | . | CASSLEPPDTQYF | TGCGCCAGCAGCTTGGAGCCCCCCGATACGCAGTATTTT
TRBJ2-7 | TRBV28 | . | . | CASSLLASRTYEQYF | TGTGCCAGCAGTTTACTAGCGTCCAGAACCTACGAGCAGTACTTC
TRBJ1-2 | TRBV30 | . | . | CAWSSQGDGYTF | TGTGCCTGGTCCTCACAGGGAGATGGCTACACCTTC
TRBJ2-3 | TRBV30 | TRBD2 | few | CAWSRERTSGTTDTQYF | TGTGCCTGGAGTCGTGAGCGGACTAGCGGGACCACAGATACGCAGTATTTT
TRBJ2-1 | TRBV11-3 | . | . | CASSLSGSSYNEQFF | TGTGCCAGCAGCTTATCCGGGAGTTCCTACAATGAGCAGTTCTTC
TRBJ1-1 | TRBV4-2 | . | . | CASSQDSGNTEAFF | TGTGCCAGCAGCCAAGACTCAGGGAACACTGAAGCTTTCTTT
TRBJ2-7 | TRBV23-1 | . | few | CASSQEVTGTIALRVAYEQYF | TGCGCCAGCAGTCAAGAGGTCACCGGGACAATAGCCTTAAGAGTAGCCTACGAGCAGTACTTC
TRBJ2-6 | TRBV9 | . | . | CASSATVSGANVLTF | TGTGCCAGCAGCGCGACTGTCTCTGGGGCCAACGTCCTGACTTTC
TRBJ2-4 | TRBV5-8 | TRBD1 | few | CASSLDRGRVYF | TGTGCCAGCAGCTTGGACAGGGGGCGAGTGTACTTC
TRBJ1-3 | TRBV5-4 | TRBD1 | . | CASSSAGTGSPGNTIYF | TGTGCCAGCAGCTCGGCCGGGACAGGGAGTCCAGGAAACACCATATATTTT
TRBJ1-2 | TRBV7-9 | . | . | CASSFTLAGTNYGYTF | TGTGCCAGCAGCTTCACTCTGGCCGGGACTAACTATGGCTACACCTTC
TRBJ2-1 | TRBV5-4 | TRBD2 | . | CASSWGLAGANEQFF | TGTGCCAGCAGCTGGGGACTAGCGGGAGCCAATGAGCAGTTCTTC
TRBJ1-2 | TRBV2 | TRBD1 | few | CASGDRGYGYTF | TGTGCCAGTGGGGACAGGGGATATGGCTACACCTTC
TRBJ1-1 | TRBV11-3 | . | . | CASSLDRGGPTEAFF | TGTGCCAGCAGCTTAGACCGAGGGGGACCCACTGAAGCTTTCTTT
TRBJ1-1 | TRBV7-9 | TRBD1 | . | CASRHSTGYSTEAFF | TGTGCCAGCAGACACTCGACAGGGTATAGCACTGAAGCTTTCTTT
TRBJ2-3 | TRBV6-1 | . | few | CASSEGASTDTQYF | TGTGCCAGCAGTGAAGGGGCAAGCACAGATACGCAGTATTTT
TRBJ2-3 | TRBV7-3 | TRBD2 | few | CASSPGTSGGLDTQYF | TGTGCCAGCAGCCCGGGGACTAGCGGGGGTTTAGATACGCAGTATTTT
TRBJ2-1 | TRBV14 | . | . | CASSQDNGARHEQFF | TGTGCCAGCAGCCAAGATAATGGAGCGCGCCATGAGCAGTTCTTC
TRBJ2-7 | TRBV30 | TRBD2 | . | CAWSVLWRENYRQYF | TGTGCCTGGAGTGTCCTCTGGCGGGAGAACTACAGGCAGTACTTC
TRBJ2-3 | TRBV6-1 | TRBD2 | . | CASSEPGLADTQYF | TGTGCCAGCAGTGAACCGGGACTAGCGGATACGCAGTATTTT
TRBJ2-5 | TRBV18 | TRBD2 | . | CASSPLPSGSQETQYF | TGTGCCAGCTCACCTCTCCCTAGCGGGAGCCAAGAGACCCAGTACTTC
TRBJ1-1 | TRBV11-2 | TRBD1 | . | CASSFFDREVFF | TGTGCCAGCAGCTTTTTTGACAGGGAAGTTTTCTTT